This paragraph covers one TCR beta chain sequence. Its antigen is not identified. The record originates from a study of PD-1 blockade in classical Hodgkin lymphoma. Findings and caveats of the study: Sources of repertoire differences remain undefined, possibly disease activity or prior therapy. The study reported lower baseline TCR diversity in newly diagnosed patients than in healthy donors.

In germline, CDR1 is GTSNPN, CDR2 SVGIG (reference sequence). This CDR3 comprises 15 residues. V lost 2 bases and J 5 bases, leaving 16 bases between the germline ends. Time point noted: newly diagnosed, previously untreated cHL patient sample. The comparison group had newly diagnosed, previously untreated classical Hodgkin lymphoma. Profiling relied on immunoSEQ multiplex PCR, and the TCRdb table lists in-frame clones only, not all of them. The sample includes tens of thousands of clones, 94% seen only once; the top ten take 2% to 2.5%. The receptor was isolated from a human donor with classical Hodgkin lymphoma. The sample consisted of peripheral blood mononuclear cells (PBMCs). V gene TRBV30 combines with J gene TRBJ1-5, with D maybe TRBD1 (6 bases). As DNA, the CDR3 is TGTGCCTGGAGTCCCCAGGGGCGGTGGGATCAGCCCCAGCATTTT. Residues: CAWSPQGRWDQPQHF.